These T cell receptor beta chains were read from a single sample in a study of blood T cell repertoires in COVID-19. Clones were read by immunoSEQ multiplex PCR, and TCRdb kept only the in-frame ones, dropping some. This sample has 440,000 or so clones, with around 91% found just once. Sequenced: peripheral blood. The receptors come from a woman aged 35 to 49 with COVID-19, enrolled during active disease. Both conserved end residues are part of each CDR3. The D gene is left open where the match is weak. The size of a clone is reported for some rows only, either as once, few or many, or as a class for expanded clones.

abundance: NA; j_gene: TRBJ1-5; v_gene: TRBV6-2/TRBV6-3; d_gene: NA; len: 17; CDR3aa: CASSQKGTQGRLQPQHF; CDR3nt: TGTGCCAGCAGTCAAAAGGGGACACAGGGACGATTACAGCCCCAGCATTTT
abundance: NA; j_gene: TRBJ1-1; v_gene: TRBV7-3; d_gene: NA; len: 16; CDR3aa: CASSTSPGLRNTEAFF; CDR3nt: TGTGCCAGCAGCACATCCCCGGGACTCCGGAACACTGAAGCTTTCTTT
abundance: NA; j_gene: TRBJ2-7; v_gene: TRBV25-1; d_gene: NA; len: 13; CDR3aa: CASSPRGTYEQYF; CDR3nt: TGTGCCAGCAGTCCCAGGGGAACCTACGAGCAGTACTTC
abundance: NA; j_gene: TRBJ1-6; v_gene: TRBV5-5; d_gene: TRBD1; len: 17; CDR3aa: CASSRDRGLYYNSPLHF; CDR3nt: TGTGCCAGCAGTCGTGACAGGGGCCTTTACTATAATTCACCCCTCCACTTT
abundance: NA; j_gene: TRBJ1-1; v_gene: TRBV6-5; d_gene: NA; len: 16; CDR3aa: CASSSTWGGPSGEAFF; CDR3nt: TGTGCCAGCAGTTCCACCTGGGGGGGGCCGTCGGGTGAAGCTTTCTTT
abundance: NA; j_gene: TRBJ2-3; v_gene: TRBV7-9; d_gene: TRBD2; len: 15; CDR3aa: CASSQLAGITDTQYF; CDR3nt: TGTGCCAGCAGCCAACTAGCGGGGATCACAGATACGCAGTATTTT
abundance: NA; j_gene: TRBJ1-4; v_gene: TRBV5-4; d_gene: TRBD1; len: 16; CDR3aa: CASSDRGKGTNEKLFF; CDR3nt: TGTGCCAGCTCGGACAGGGGTAAAGGAACTAATGAAAAACTGTTTTTT
abundance: NA; j_gene: TRBJ1-3; v_gene: TRBV28; d_gene: TRBD1; len: 16; CDR3aa: CASSSKDRVTGNTIYF; CDR3nt: TGTGCCAGCAGTTCCAAGGACAGGGTGACTGGAAACACCATATATTTT
abundance: NA; j_gene: TRBJ2-1; v_gene: TRBV4-3; d_gene: NA; len: 17; CDR3aa: CASSQDLLGGRSNEQFF; CDR3nt: TGCGCCAGCAGCCAAGATCTTTTAGGCGGAAGATCCAATGAGCAGTTCTTC
abundance: NA; j_gene: TRBJ1-2; v_gene: TRBV11-2; d_gene: NA; len: 17; CDR3aa: CASSPRQSWRGEYGYTF; CDR3nt: TGTGCCAGCAGCCCCCGGCAAAGTTGGAGGGGCGAATATGGCTACACCTTC
abundance: NA; j_gene: TRBJ1-5; v_gene: TRBV27; d_gene: NA; len: 15; CDR3aa: CASSLVLGSGQPQHF; CDR3nt: TGTGCCAGCAGTCTGGTTTTAGGGAGCGGTCAGCCCCAGCATTTT
abundance: NA; j_gene: TRBJ1-3; v_gene: TRBV5-1; d_gene: NA; len: 17; CDR3aa: CASSPGVAFTSGNTIYF; CDR3nt: TGCGCCAGCAGCCCGGGGGTAGCATTCACATCTGGAAACACCATATATTTT
abundance: NA; j_gene: TRBJ2-7; v_gene: TRBV4-3; d_gene: NA; len: 15; CDR3aa: CASSQDRRGGNEQYF; CDR3nt: TGCGCCAGCAGCCAAGATAGGAGGGGGGGAAACGAGCAGTACTTC
abundance: NA; j_gene: TRBJ2-1; v_gene: TRBV11-3; d_gene: NA; len: 15; CDR3aa: CASSLDLGGYNEQFF; CDR3nt: TGTGCCAGCAGCTTAGACCTCGGAGGTTACAATGAGCAGTTCTTC
abundance: NA; j_gene: TRBJ2-7; v_gene: TRBV5-1; d_gene: TRBD2; len: 14; CDR3aa: CASGWTSGDYEQYF; CDR3nt: TGCGCCAGCGGCTGGACTAGCGGGGACTACGAGCAGTACTTC
abundance: NA; j_gene: TRBJ2-7; v_gene: TRBV11-2; d_gene: TRBD2; len: 13; CDR3aa: CASSPWGGSEQYF; CDR3nt: TGTGCCAGCAGCCCATGGGGGGGTAGCGAGCAGTACTTC
abundance: NA; j_gene: TRBJ2-7; v_gene: TRBV19; d_gene: TRBD2; len: 14; CDR3aa: CASSLGGGVYEQYF; CDR3nt: TGTGCCAGCTCCCTTGGGGGGGGAGTCTACGAGCAGTACTTC
abundance: NA; j_gene: TRBJ1-2; v_gene: TRBV28; d_gene: TRBD1; len: 14; CDR3aa: CASSLKDRSYGYTF; CDR3nt: TGTGCCAGCAGTTTAAAGGACAGGTCTTATGGCTACACCTTC
abundance: once; j_gene: TRBJ2-5; v_gene: TRBV6-2/TRBV6-3; d_gene: NA; len: 13; CDR3aa: CASSTAGQETQYF; CDR3nt: TGTGCCAGCAGTACCGCAGGACAAGAGACCCAGTACTTC
abundance: NA; j_gene: TRBJ1-1; v_gene: TRBV7-2; d_gene: TRBD1; len: 16; CDR3aa: CASSSRSTGLTSEAFF; CDR3nt: TGTGCCAGCAGCTCTCGATCGACAGGGCTTACTTCTGAAGCTTTCTTT
abundance: NA; j_gene: TRBJ2-5; v_gene: TRBV7-7; d_gene: NA; len: 14; CDR3aa: CASSQAGVEETQYF; CDR3nt: TGTGCTAGCAGCCAAGCCGGGGTCGAGGAGACCCAGTACTTC
abundance: NA; j_gene: TRBJ2-4; v_gene: TRBV11-2; d_gene: TRBD2; len: 14; CDR3aa: CASSLQREGNIQYF; CDR3nt: TGTGCCAGCAGCTTACAGCGGGAGGGAAACATTCAGTACTTC
abundance: few; j_gene: TRBJ2-7; v_gene: TRBV4-3; d_gene: TRBD1; len: 18; CDR3aa: CASSQGALGRDRAYEQYF; CDR3nt: TGCGCCAGCAGCCAAGGGGCTCTAGGACGGGACAGAGCCTACGAGCAGTACTTC
abundance: NA; j_gene: TRBJ2-1; v_gene: TRBV7-2; d_gene: NA; len: 13; CDR3aa: CASSLERNHEQFF; CDR3nt: TGTGCCAGCAGCTTAGAGCGTAATCATGAGCAGTTCTTC
abundance: few; j_gene: TRBJ1-4; v_gene: TRBV5-1; d_gene: TRBD1; len: 15; CDR3aa: CASSRQQGADEKLFF; CDR3nt: TGCGCCAGCAGCCGACAACAGGGGGCTGATGAAAAACTGTTTTTT
abundance: NA; j_gene: TRBJ2-3; v_gene: TRBV7-6; d_gene: NA; len: 15; CDR3aa: CASRLRGSATDTQYF; CDR3nt: TGTGCCAGCAGGCTCCGGGGATCAGCCACAGATACGCAGTATTTT
abundance: NA; j_gene: TRBJ1-2; v_gene: TRBV10-3; d_gene: TRBD1; len: 13; CDR3aa: CAISELDRVGYTF; CDR3nt: TGTGCCATCAGTGAGTTGGACAGGGTTGGCTACACCTTC
abundance: once; j_gene: TRBJ2-5; v_gene: TRBV5-6; d_gene: NA; len: 15; CDR3aa: CASSFRPNPQETQYF; CDR3nt: TGCGCCAGCAGCTTCCGTCCTAACCCCCAAGAGACCCAGTACTTC
abundance: NA; j_gene: TRBJ1-5; v_gene: TRBV11-2; d_gene: NA; len: 15; CDR3aa: CASSLGGRSNQPQHF; CDR3nt: TGTGCCAGCAGCTTAGGGGGCAGGAGCAATCAGCCCCAGCATTTT
abundance: NA; j_gene: TRBJ2-2; v_gene: TRBV11-3; d_gene: TRBD2; len: 15; CDR3aa: CASREGLAEAGELFF; CDR3nt: TGTGCCAGCAGGGAGGGACTAGCTGAAGCCGGGGAGCTGTTTTTT
abundance: once; j_gene: TRBJ2-1; v_gene: TRBV27; d_gene: TRBD2; len: 16; CDR3aa: CASSLSGGSSYNEQFF; CDR3nt: TGTGCCAGCAGTTTATCGGGCGGGAGTTCCTACAATGAGCAGTTCTTC
abundance: NA; j_gene: TRBJ2-7; v_gene: TRBV14; d_gene: TRBD1; len: 18; CDR3aa: CASSQEVRGTVLAYEQYF; CDR3nt: TGTGCCAGCAGCCAAGAAGTAAGGGGGACAGTCCTAGCCTACGAGCAGTACTTC
abundance: NA; j_gene: TRBJ2-6; v_gene: TRBV5-1; d_gene: NA; len: 15; CDR3aa: CASSLSQSGANVLTF; CDR3nt: TGCGCCAGCAGCTTGTCCCAGTCTGGGGCCAACGTCCTGACTTTC
abundance: NA; j_gene: TRBJ1-2; v_gene: TRBV7-2; d_gene: NA; len: 14; CDR3aa: CASSSNRADYGYTF; CDR3nt: TGTGCCAGCAGCTCAAACAGGGCAGACTATGGCTACACCTTC
abundance: once; j_gene: TRBJ1-6; v_gene: TRBV6-5; d_gene: NA; len: 15; CDR3aa: CASTSREGGSSPLHF; CDR3nt: TGTGCCAGCACCTCCCGGGAGGGAGGGAGTTCACCCCTCCACTTT
abundance: NA; j_gene: TRBJ1-1; v_gene: TRBV16; d_gene: TRBD1; len: 16; CDR3aa: CASSRTGQESNTEAFF; CDR3nt: TGTGCCAGCAGCCGTACTGGACAGGAATCGAACACTGAAGCTTTCTTT
abundance: NA; j_gene: TRBJ1-5; v_gene: TRBV30; d_gene: NA; len: 14; CDR3aa: CAWRPSYSNQPQHF; CDR3nt: TGTGCCTGGAGACCCAGTTATAGCAATCAGCCCCAGCATTTT
abundance: NA; j_gene: TRBJ1-2; v_gene: TRBV28; d_gene: NA; len: 12; CDR3aa: CASSGSWYGYTF; CDR3nt: TGTGCCAGCAGCGGGAGTTGGTATGGCTACACCTTC
abundance: NA; j_gene: TRBJ1-2; v_gene: TRBV19; d_gene: NA; len: 15; CDR3aa: CASSINPSRQRGYTF; CDR3nt: TGTGCCAGTAGTATTAACCCATCACGGCAGAGGGGCTACACCTTC
abundance: NA; j_gene: TRBJ1-2; v_gene: TRBV5-4; d_gene: NA; len: 13; CDR3aa: CASSLDQLDGYTF; CDR3nt: TGTGCCAGCAGCTTAGACCAACTAGATGGCTACACCTTC
abundance: NA; j_gene: TRBJ2-1; v_gene: TRBV6-2/TRBV6-3; d_gene: NA; len: 15; CDR3aa: CASSFGGAGRNEQFF; CDR3nt: TGTGCCAGCAGTTTTGGCGGGGCAGGTAGGAATGAGCAGTTCTTC
abundance: NA; j_gene: TRBJ1-6; v_gene: TRBV27; d_gene: TRBD1; len: 14; CDR3aa: CASSQRDSNSPLHF; CDR3nt: TGTGCCAGCAGTCAACGGGACAGTAATTCACCCCTCCACTTT
abundance: NA; j_gene: TRBJ1-4; v_gene: TRBV7-5; d_gene: NA; len: 14; CDR3aa: CARSWPGVGEKLFF; CDR3nt: TGTGCCAGAAGCTGGCCAGGGGTAGGGGAAAAACTGTTTTTT
abundance: NA; j_gene: TRBJ2-7; v_gene: TRBV18; d_gene: TRBD1; len: 14; CDR3aa: CASSLGQGSYEQYF; CDR3nt: TGTGCCAGCTCACTAGGACAGGGCTCCTACGAGCAGTACTTC
abundance: NA; j_gene: TRBJ2-2; v_gene: TRBV6-1; d_gene: NA; len: 13; CDR3aa: CASSEGRPGELFF; CDR3nt: TGTGCCAGCAGTGAGGGGAGGCCCGGGGAGCTGTTTTTT
abundance: few; j_gene: TRBJ2-2; v_gene: TRBV27; d_gene: TRBD1; len: 18; CDR3aa: CASSTQDRLRPNTGELFF; CDR3nt: TGTGCCAGCAGTACCCAGGACAGGCTAAGACCGAACACCGGGGAGCTGTTTTTT
abundance: NA; j_gene: TRBJ2-7; v_gene: TRBV20-1; d_gene: TRBD2; len: 15; CDR3aa: CSASTLAGGLGEQYF; CDR3nt: TGCAGTGCTAGTACGCTAGCGGGAGGCTTGGGCGAGCAGTACTTC
abundance: NA; j_gene: TRBJ2-1; v_gene: TRBV5-4; d_gene: TRBD1; len: 14; CDR3aa: CASSLGQDYNEQFF; CDR3nt: TGTGCCAGCAGCCTCGGACAGGATTACAATGAGCAGTTCTTC
abundance: NA; j_gene: TRBJ1-2; v_gene: TRBV28; d_gene: NA; len: 13; CDR3aa: CASSLQALYGYTF; CDR3nt: TGTGCCAGCAGTTTACAGGCCCTCTATGGCTACACCTTC
abundance: once; j_gene: TRBJ2-1; v_gene: TRBV24-1; d_gene: TRBD2; len: 14; CDR3aa: CATSDSDRFSGKVF; CDR3nt: TGTGCCACCAGTGATTCTGACAGATTTAGCGGGAAGGTCTTC
abundance: NA; j_gene: TRBJ2-1; v_gene: TRBV6-1; d_gene: TRBD2; len: 15; CDR3aa: CASSDRLAGYNEQFF; CDR3nt: TGTGCCAGCAGTGACCGACTAGCGGGGTACAATGAGCAGTTCTTC
abundance: NA; j_gene: TRBJ1-3; v_gene: TRBV11-2; d_gene: TRBD1; len: 16; CDR3aa: CASSPGVRDRANTIYF; CDR3nt: TGTGCCAGCAGCCCCGGGGTACGGGACAGGGCTAACACCATATATTTT
abundance: NA; j_gene: TRBJ1-5; v_gene: TRBV28; d_gene: TRBD1; len: 14; CDR3aa: CASSRDRWNQPQHF; CDR3nt: TGTGCCAGCAGTCGGGACAGGTGGAATCAGCCCCAGCATTTT
abundance: NA; j_gene: TRBJ2-1; v_gene: TRBV24-1; d_gene: TRBD2; len: 16; CDR3aa: CATSDWVAGGGIGQFF; CDR3nt: TGTGCCACCAGTGATTGGGTAGCGGGGGGAGGTATCGGGCAGTTCTTC